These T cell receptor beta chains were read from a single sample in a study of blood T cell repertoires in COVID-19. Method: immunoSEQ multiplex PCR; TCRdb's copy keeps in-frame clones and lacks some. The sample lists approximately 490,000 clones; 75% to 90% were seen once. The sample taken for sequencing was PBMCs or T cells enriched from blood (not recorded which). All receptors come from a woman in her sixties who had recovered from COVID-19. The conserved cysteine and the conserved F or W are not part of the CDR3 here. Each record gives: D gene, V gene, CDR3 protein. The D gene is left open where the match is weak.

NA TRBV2 ASSGAASNTGELF
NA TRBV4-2 ASSQDLTSDTQY
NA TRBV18 ASSTPTGPFSGNTIY
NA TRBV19 ASTLMGQNYGYT
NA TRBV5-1 ASSYFLQGEAF
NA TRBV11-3 ASSSDSYTEAF
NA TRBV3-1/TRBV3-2 ASSLRGPTEAF
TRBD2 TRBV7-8 ASSLGTSGGADEQF
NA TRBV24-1 ATSGGGRANTGELF
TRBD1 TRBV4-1 ASSQRTGIETQY
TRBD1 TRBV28 ASSFRTGASNQPQH
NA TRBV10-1 ASSYREGTEAF
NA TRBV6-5 AASSWTGELF
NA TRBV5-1 ASSLGGARTDTQY
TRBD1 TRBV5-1 ASSLGAGGKTEAF
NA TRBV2 ASSEAGREYNSPLH
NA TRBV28 ASSSGGSNQPQH
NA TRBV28 ASSLGSGNQPQH
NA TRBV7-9 ASSLLQGGTGELF
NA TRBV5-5 ASSLTGPHEQY
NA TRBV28 ATTLEDEQF
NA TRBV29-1 SVERQIRNEQF
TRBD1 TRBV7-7 ASSLGTGGNTGELF
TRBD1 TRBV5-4 ASSTGTGARYEQY
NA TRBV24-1 ATSGRGASQMTQY
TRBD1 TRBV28 ASSLSRGLGSYNSPLH
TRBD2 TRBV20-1 SAMREGTQY
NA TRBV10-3 AISESTGSSHEQY
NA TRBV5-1 ASSLGASYNEQF
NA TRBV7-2 ASSLVIGYSGYT
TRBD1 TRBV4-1 ASSPQGRNTEAF
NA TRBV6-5 ASSSPVLEGYT
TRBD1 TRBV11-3 ASSPGTGRTEAF
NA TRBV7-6 ASSLGGVWGTGELF
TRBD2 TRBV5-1 ASSPAATSGVEDTQY
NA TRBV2 ASSEWRGRTDTQY
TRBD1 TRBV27 ASRSVPGTGGEQY
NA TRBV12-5 ASADPTGRGTDTQY
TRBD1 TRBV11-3 ASSLYEGATEAF
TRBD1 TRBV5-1 ASSRDSQETQY
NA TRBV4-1 ASTGDQPQH